One T cell receptor beta chain is described in this entry. Its antigen is still unknown. This specimen belongs to a study of memory CD4+ T cells and cytomegalovirus serostatus. About the research overall: Donors were healthy Belgian adults, some 10 CMV seropositive and 24 seronegative.

TCRdb's copy holds only in-frame clones and misses some; the assay was immunoSEQ multiplex PCR. The repertoire holds tens of thousands of clones, with approximately 81% as singletons. Findings and caveats of the study: Median bootstrapped AUC for CMV status was about 0.94 originally, less than 0.93 US-trained. Of around 160 reported CMV TCRbeta sequences, under 70 were found in memory CD4+ repertoires.

The sort gate was single viable CD3+CD4+CD8-CD45RO+ cells for memory CD4+ T cells. After thawing, CD4+ T cells were positively selected. The source of this sequence is an adult in good health and CMV-seronegative. Sequencing was performed on memory CD4+ T cells from blood.

This CDR3 reads CASSLYGRGETQYF. Here the CDR3 DNA reads TGTGCCAGCAGCTTGTACGGGCGAGGGGAGACCCAGTACTTC. V gene TRBV7-6 combines with J gene TRBJ2-5, with D perhaps TRBD2 (5 bases). The CDR3 is made up of 14 amino acids. In germline, CDR1 is SGHVS, CDR2 FNYEAQ. Trimming shortened V by 3 bases and J by 5 bases, and 13 bases separated the two germline ends. The full variable domain, its missing parts supplied by reference TRBV7-6 and TRBJ2-5, is GAGVSQSPRYKVTKRGQDVALRCDPISGHVSLYWYRQALGQGPEFLTYFNYEAQQDKSGLPNDRFSAERPEGSISTLTIQRTEQRDSAMYRCASSLYGRGETQYFGPGTRLLVL.